Listed below are T cell receptor beta chains from one sample, sequenced in a study of early T cells in non-severe SARS-CoV-2 infection. TCRdb fed the 5' RACE reads into MiXCR, producing one record per CDR3 protein. The sample includes some 34,000 distinct CDR3 sequences, approximately 7.1% of them seen just once. Sequenced material: whole blood, taken at baseline. These receptors originate from an adult who was a healthcare worker with PCR-confirmed SARS-CoV-2 infection or an uninfected control (not recorded which). The CDR3 runs from the conserved cysteine through the conserved F or W. D genes are given only for firm matches. Some rows mark clone size as missing; the rest say once, few, many or name a class of expanded clone.

DNA: TGTGCCAGCAGCCCGGGACAGGGGAGGGGAACAGATACGCAGTATTTT
CDR3: CASSPGQGRGTDTQYF
D: TRBD1
V: TRBV13
size: few
J: TRBJ2-3

DNA: TGCAGCGTTGTAGGGGGGATTAGAAATTCACCCCTCCACTTT
CDR3: CSVVGGIRNSPLHF
D: .
V: TRBV29-1
size: medium-sized
J: TRBJ1-6

DNA: TGCGCCAGCAGCTCCGGGGAGATGGTCGGGGAGCTGTTTTTT
CDR3: CASSSGEMVGELFF
D: .
V: TRBV5-1
size: .
J: TRBJ2-2

DNA: TGTGCCAGCAGCCAACCCGGGACAGTCCAGTTCTTC
CDR3: CASSQPGTVQFF
D: TRBD1
V: TRBV12-3/TRBV12-4
size: few
J: TRBJ2-1

DNA: TGTGCCAGCAGCCAAGCCAACACAGATACGCAGTATTTT
CDR3: CASSQANTDTQYF
D: .
V: TRBV4-2
size: many
J: TRBJ2-3

DNA: TGTGCCAGCAGCTTGGGGACTAGCCGGGAGACCCAGTACTTC
CDR3: CASSLGTSRETQYF
D: TRBD2
V: TRBV13
size: few
J: TRBJ2-5

DNA: TGTGCCAGCAGCTCATCGGTGGGAAACACCATATATTTT
CDR3: CASSSSVGNTIYF
D: .
V: TRBV7-2
size: many
J: TRBJ1-3

DNA: TGTGCCAGCAGTTTCGGACACAACTACGAGCAGTACTTC
CDR3: CASSFGHNYEQYF
D: .
V: TRBV28
size: few
J: TRBJ2-7

DNA: TGCGCCAGCAGCCAAGGACTAGCGGGCTTTGGCGAGCAGTACTTC
CDR3: CASSQGLAGFGEQYF
D: TRBD2
V: TRBV4-3
size: few
J: TRBJ2-7

DNA: TGTGCCAGCAAAGGTTACGCCGGGGAGCTGTTTTTT
CDR3: CASKGYAGELFF
D: .
V: TRBV2
size: .
J: TRBJ2-2

DNA: TGTGCCAGCAGCCAAGCGGGCGGGAGGGTTTCGTACGAGCAGTACTTC
CDR3: CASSQAGGRVSYEQYF
D: TRBD2
V: TRBV14
size: .
J: TRBJ2-7

DNA: TGCGCCAGCAGTCAAGATTCCCGGGACAGGAGGTTGGAGGGCTATGGCTACACCTTC
CDR3: CASSQDSRDRRLEGYGYTF
D: TRBD1
V: TRBV23-1
size: .
J: TRBJ1-2

DNA: TGTGCCAGCTCACAGCGGAATTCACCCCTCCACTTT
CDR3: CASSQRNSPLHF
D: .
V: TRBV18
size: few
J: TRBJ1-6

DNA: TGTGCCAGCAGCTTAGAGGGGACAAAGAACACTGAAGCTTTCTTT
CDR3: CASSLEGTKNTEAFF
D: .
V: TRBV7-9
size: .
J: TRBJ1-1

DNA: TGTGCCAGCAGCTTCGCCGGCGCTAATGAAAAACTGTTTTTT
CDR3: CASSFAGANEKLFF
D: .
V: TRBV7-8
size: .
J: TRBJ1-4

DNA: TGCGCCAGCAGCCAAACCCCAGGGGAAGGGCAGTTCTTC
CDR3: CASSQTPGEGQFF
D: .
V: TRBV4-1
size: few
J: TRBJ2-1

DNA: TGCAGCGTTGTTCTAGCGGGAGTGGGAAATGAGCAGTTCTTC
CDR3: CSVVLAGVGNEQFF
D: TRBD2
V: TRBV29-1
size: many
J: TRBJ2-1

DNA: TGTGCCAGCAGGGGACAACCTTTCTCTAACTATGGCTACACCTTC
CDR3: CASRGQPFSNYGYTF
D: .
V: TRBV11-1
size: many
J: TRBJ1-2

DNA: TGTGCCAGCAGCCCAGGGACGTCCGAGGGGTACAATGAGCAGTTCTTC
CDR3: CASSPGTSEGYNEQFF
D: .
V: TRBV7-6
size: few
J: TRBJ2-1

DNA: TGTGCCAGCATATGGGGCTACGGTGGGACCGGGGAGCTGTTTTTT
CDR3: CASIWGYGGTGELFF
D: .
V: TRBV12-3/TRBV12-4
size: .
J: TRBJ2-2

DNA: TGTGCCAGCAGTCTCCGGACAGCCCCGGATAATTCACCCCTCCACTTT
CDR3: CASSLRTAPDNSPLHF
D: .
V: TRBV27
size: medium-sized
J: TRBJ1-6

DNA: TGTGCCAGCAGCTCCCTCGGGACTTCGAACACCGGGGAGCTGTTTTTT
CDR3: CASSSLGTSNTGELFF
D: .
V: TRBV7-9
size: many
J: TRBJ2-2

DNA: TGTGCCAGCAGCTTAGAGGGTGGGAGACCCTCGGATGAGCAGTTCTTC
CDR3: CASSLEGGRPSDEQFF
D: .
V: TRBV7-6
size: few
J: TRBJ2-1

DNA: TGTGCCAGCAGCTTAGATAGGACAGATACGCAGTATTTT
CDR3: CASSLDRTDTQYF
D: .
V: TRBV7-3
size: many
J: TRBJ2-3

DNA: TGTGCCAGCAGCTTAGGCTCACTGGGACAGGGGTTGCTCAATGAGCAGTTCTTC
CDR3: CASSLGSLGQGLLNEQFF
D: TRBD1
V: TRBV11-2
size: many
J: TRBJ2-1

DNA: TGTGCCAGCTCAATCACAGATACGCAGTATTTT
CDR3: CASSITDTQYF
D: .
V: TRBV18
size: few
J: TRBJ2-3

DNA: TGCAGTGCTCCCTCAGGGGAGGTGCACAATGAGCAGTTCTTC
CDR3: CSAPSGEVHNEQFF
D: .
V: TRBV20-1
size: .
J: TRBJ2-1

DNA: TGTGCCAGCGGTCTCCTACGGGGGACTGAAGCTTTCTTT
CDR3: CASGLLRGTEAFF
D: .
V: TRBV12-3/TRBV12-4
size: once
J: TRBJ1-1

DNA: TGTGCCAGCAGCTTGACTAGCGTGGGGATCTACGAGCAGTACTTC
CDR3: CASSLTSVGIYEQYF
D: TRBD2
V: TRBV7-2
size: medium-sized
J: TRBJ2-7

DNA: TGCAGTGCTAGAGATTCCCTAGCGGTCCTATACAATGAGCAGTTCTTC
CDR3: CSARDSLAVLYNEQFF
D: TRBD2
V: TRBV20-1
size: many
J: TRBJ2-1

DNA: TGTGCCAGCAGTTTACAAAGTTCTAGGACAGATACGCAGTATTTT
CDR3: CASSLQSSRTDTQYF
D: .
V: TRBV12-3/TRBV12-4
size: few
J: TRBJ2-3

DNA: TGTGCCAGCAGTTTAACTGGCGTGAACACTGAAGCTTTCTTT
CDR3: CASSLTGVNTEAFF
D: .
V: TRBV28
size: many
J: TRBJ1-1

DNA: TGTGCCAGCTCACGACTTCCTAGGACTAGCGATCCCGGGGAGCTGTTTTTT
CDR3: CASSRLPRTSDPGELFF
D: TRBD2
V: TRBV18
size: many
J: TRBJ2-2

DNA: TGTGCCAGCAGCCATACCCGGGCCGTCGCCTATGGCTACACCTTC
CDR3: CASSHTRAVAYGYTF
D: .
V: TRBV27
size: many
J: TRBJ1-2

DNA: TGTGCCAGCAGTGCCTTGGGCACAGATACGCAGTATTTT
CDR3: CASSALGTDTQYF
D: .
V: TRBV2
size: many
J: TRBJ2-3

DNA: TGTGCCAGCAAGGGGGATCGAGGCGGGAGAACAGATACGCAGTATTTT
CDR3: CASKGDRGGRTDTQYF
D: .
V: TRBV6-2/TRBV6-3
size: few
J: TRBJ2-3

DNA: TGCAGCGGAGGACAGGGTGCTGAAGCTTTCTTT
CDR3: CSGGQGAEAFF
D: TRBD1
V: TRBV29-1
size: .
J: TRBJ1-1

DNA: TGTGCCAGCGGAGACCAAAGGACAGGGGGCGGAGAAAAACTGTTTTTT
CDR3: CASGDQRTGGGEKLFF
D: TRBD1
V: TRBV27
size: many
J: TRBJ1-4

DNA: TGTGCCAGCACCGCTGAGCTAGCGGGGCAGAAAAACATTCAGTACTTC
CDR3: CASTAELAGQKNIQYF
D: TRBD2
V: TRBV6-2/TRBV6-3
size: many
J: TRBJ2-4

DNA: TGTGCCAGCAGCTTAGGGGACAAGGGGAATTCACCCCTCCACTTT
CDR3: CASSLGDKGNSPLHF
D: .
V: TRBV7-6
size: .
J: TRBJ1-6

DNA: TGCGCCAGCAGCCCCGGGACTAGCGGCGGCTACGAGCAGTACTTC
CDR3: CASSPGTSGGYEQYF
D: TRBD2
V: TRBV5-1
size: few
J: TRBJ2-7

DNA: TGTGCCACCAGCGGACAGGGAGGTACAGATACGCAGTATTTT
CDR3: CATSGQGGTDTQYF
D: TRBD1
V: TRBV24-1
size: many
J: TRBJ2-3

DNA: TGTGCCAGCTCACCGTTTGGGGTCGAGCAGTACTTC
CDR3: CASSPFGVEQYF
D: .
V: TRBV18
size: few
J: TRBJ2-7

DNA: TGTGCCATCAGCTGGGACAGTTTCGGAGAGACCCAGTACTTC
CDR3: CAISWDSFGETQYF
D: TRBD1
V: TRBV10-3
size: few
J: TRBJ2-5

DNA: TGTGCCAGCTCACCACGGGGAGCGGGAGAGACCCAGTACTTC
CDR3: CASSPRGAGETQYF
D: .
V: TRBV18
size: few
J: TRBJ2-5

DNA: TGTGCCAGCAGCTTAACTGTCGGCACCTACAATGAGCAGTTCTTC
CDR3: CASSLTVGTYNEQFF
D: .
V: TRBV7-8
size: few
J: TRBJ2-1